Below are 23 T cell receptor beta chains sequenced from a single sample in a study of blood T cell repertoires in COVID-19. The data were produced by immunoSEQ multiplex PCR, yet TCRdb's version contains in-frame clones alone and is incomplete. Seen here are 100,000 to 150,000 clones, approximately 83% observed once, and the top ten hold roughly 15%. Sequencing was done on a sample of peripheral blood. Source of these receptors: a woman in her forties or fifties with acute or convalescent COVID-19.

V usage is TRBV5-5 and J usage is TRBJ2-7; TRBD1 agrees at 8 bases. The CDR3 consists of 14 residues. Germline CDR1 SGHKS, CDR2 YYEKEE (reference sequence). Trimming at V came to 4 bases and at J to 3 bases, leaving 6 bases not matched to a gene. The CDR3 loop is CASSLQGGDYEQYF. The CDR3, as DNA: TGTGCCAGCAGCCTACAGGGGGGTGACTACGAGCAGTACTTC.

This clone was found once. The rearrangement uses TRBV9 and TRBJ1-1; no reliable D call. This CDR3 has 13 amino acids. Between the trimmed V and J ends, which lost 0 bases and 3 bases, there was a span of 6 bases. Germline loops: CDR1 SGDLS, CDR2 YYNGEE. CDR3 protein: CASSVGGDTEAFF. CDR3 sequence (DNA): TGTGCCAGCAGCGTAGGCGGGGACACTGAAGCTTTCTTT.

The chain couples TRBV11-2 to TRBJ2-7, with D tentatively TRBD2 (6 bases). Trimming removed 4 bases at V and 0 bases at J, with 10 bases between. CDR3 length: 14 residues. The germline CDR1 and CDR2 sequences are SGHAT and FQNNGV. The CDR3, as DNA: TGTGCCAGCAGCTGGCCCGGGAGCTCCTACGAGCAGTACTTC. Translated: CASSWPGSSYEQYF. Filled out from reference TRBV11-2 and TRBJ2-7, the complete variable domain reads EAGVAQSPRYKIIEKRQSVAFWCNPISGHATLYWYQQILGQGPKLLIQFQNNGVVDDSQLPKDRFSAERLKGVDSTLKIQPAKLEDSAVYLCASSWPGSSYEQYFGPGTRLTVT.

The chain has TRBV2 and TRBJ1-2; 11 bases line up with TRBD1. Germline V gene sequence: CDR1 SNHLY, CDR2 FYNNEI. There are 13 residues in the CDR3. V shed 6 bases and J 8 bases; nucleotides not matched to a gene: 5. The DNA for the CDR3 is TGTGCCAGCAGGGACAGGGGGCGAGGAGGCTACACCTTC. It codes for CASRDRGRGGYTF.

This clone has only one observation. V is TRBV10-2 and J is TRBJ1-1; TRBD1 might be the D (6 bases). This CDR3 contains 13 residues. The germline gives CDR1 WSHSY, CDR2 SAAADI. V gave up 7 bases and J gave up 5 bases, with 14 bases separating them. CDR3 nucleotide sequence: TGCGCCAGCAACGCACAGGGTAGGACTGAAGCTTTCTTT. Amino acid sequence: CASNAQGRTEAFF.

This sequence joins TRBV24-1 and TRBJ1-2; no definite D call. Trimming removed 1 base from V and 5 bases from J, with 10 bases in between. The CDR3 spans 14 residues. Germline V gene data show CDR1 as KGHDR and CDR2 as SFDVKD. DNA of the CDR3: TGTGCCACCAGTGATTTCTCCCAGACATATGGCTACACCTTC. It is translated as CATSDFSQTYGYTF.

This chain connects TRBV5-6 to TRBJ1-1; 7 nucleotides agree with TRBD1. Unmatched junction bases numbered 8, after V lost 2 bases and J lost 4 bases. The germline gives CDR1 SGHDT, CDR2 YYEEEE. CDR3 length equals 15 residues. The CDR3 protein is CASSFDRADGTEAFF. The CDR3 DNA follows: TGTGCCAGCAGCTTTGACAGGGCTGACGGCACTGAAGCTTTCTTT.

V and J are TRBV27 and TRBJ1-6, with a possible D match to TRBD1 (5 bases). Germline CDR1 and CDR2: MNHEY and SMNVEV (reference sequence). V was cut by 5 bases and J by 6 bases, with 17 bases left in between. This CDR3 contains 16 residues. CDR3 protein: CASSPRGGIGNSPLHF. DNA of the CDR3: TGTGCCAGCAGTCCACGTGGGGGGATAGGTAATTCACCCCTCCACTTT.

The rearrangement joins TRBV23-1 to TRBJ2-1, with D tentatively TRBD1 (6 bases). TRBV23-1 is classed as an ORF, of uncertain function. V was pared by 7 bases and J by 8 bases, with 27 bases between. The length of the CDR3 is 17 residues. CDR3 DNA sequence: TGCGCCAGCACTCCCACTTCCCGGACAGCTATACAAGATGAGCAGTTCTTC. It encodes CASTPTSRTAIQDEQFF.

The CDR3 bases are TGCGCCAGCAGCAGGGAGAACTCCTACAATGAGCAGTTCTTC. Translating it yields CASSRENSYNEQFF. This chain uses TRBV5-1 with TRBJ2-1; perhaps TRBD2 as D (5 bases). Germline CDR1 reads SGHRS; CDR2 reads YFSETQ. The length of the CDR3 is 14 residues. The V and J ends lost 4 bases and 0 bases respectively, with 8 bases between them.

This clone came up a few times. The same CDR3 can be traced to other DNA sequences in this sample. The chain uses TRBV19 and TRBJ1-1, with a possible D match to TRBD1 (5 bases). Trimming pared 3 bases from V and 4 bases from J, leaving 12 bases between. This CDR3 comprises 14 residues. Germline CDR1 LNHDA, CDR2 SQIVND (reference sequence). The CDR3 DNA follows: TGTGCCAGTAGTATTGGCACAGGTAGCACTGAAGCTTTCTTT. It yields the protein CASSIGTGSTEAFF. The complete variable domain, with remaining parts taken from reference TRBV19 and TRBJ1-1, reads DGGITQSPKYLFRKEGQNVTLSCEQNLNHDAMYWYRQDPGQGLRLIYYSQIVNDFQKGDIAEGYSVSREKKESFPLTVTSAQKNPTAFYLCASSIGTGSTEAFFGQGTRLTVV.

The chain combines TRBV5-4 with TRBJ1-2; the D gene is possibly TRBD1 (6 bases). The CDR3 runs to 16 residues. V lost 1 base to trimming and J lost 4 bases, with 17 bases between them. Germline-derived CDR1 and CDR2 are SGHNT and YYREEE (reference sequence). The CDR3 sequence is CASSLSQGSSVYGYTF. The DNA of the CDR3 is TGTGCCAGCAGCTTGTCTCAGGGGAGCAGCGTCTATGGCTACACCTTC.

The chain carries TRBV4-1 and TRBJ1-2; 8 positions agree with TRBD1. There are 18 residues in the CDR3. Germline V lookup: CDR1 MGHRA, CDR2 YSYEKL. With V trimmed by 0 bases and J by 4 bases, 13 bases remained unmatched. The CDR3 sequence: CASSQDGQDRANFYGYTF. In nucleotides, the CDR3 is TGCGCCAGCAGCCAAGACGGCCAGGACAGGGCTAACTTCTATGGCTACACCTTC.

CDR3 coding DNA: TGTGCCAGCTCACCACCGGCAGCCTACGAGCAGTACTTC. Translated: CASSPPAAYEQYF. The J gene is TRBJ2-7, the V gene TRBV18; D is unresolved. This CDR3 contains 13 residues. V dropped 0 bases and J dropped 2 bases, with 5 bases sitting between them. Germline V gives CDR1 KGHSH, CDR2 LQKENI.

The V call is TRBV10-1, the J call TRBJ2-1, with D perhaps matching TRBD1 (5 bases). This CDR3 is built from 15 residues. Germline-derived CDR1 and CDR2 are WNHNN and SYGVQD (reference sequence). V lost 2 bases and J lost 3, with 11 bases in between. Here the CDR3 DNA reads TGCGCCAGCAGTGAGGGGCAGGGTCTCTACAATGAGCAGTTCTTC. It yields the protein CASSEGQGLYNEQFF.

The genes are TRBV6-1 and TRBJ2-1; D is uncertain. Trimming shortened V by 2 bases and J by 10 bases, and 18 bases separated the two germline ends. The germline gives CDR1 MNHNS, CDR2 SASEGT. The CDR3 extends over 15 amino acids. The CDR3 reads CASSENSRSLEEQFF. The CDR3 DNA is TGTGCCAGCAGTGAAAATTCACGGTCCTTAGAAGAGCAGTTCTTC.

The chain employs TRBV12-3 or TRBV12-4 and TRBJ1-2; D is perhaps TRBD1 (5 bases). The CDR3 extends over 12 amino acids. Trimming removed 6 bases at V and 4 bases at J, with 9 bases between. The CDR3 DNA reads TGTGCCAGCAGCCAACAGGCCTATGGCTACACCTTC. Its protein is CASSQQAYGYTF.

The rearrangement uses TRBV2 and TRBJ2-7; a possible D gene is TRBD1 (6 bases). This CDR3 is 13 amino acids long. With 8 bases removed from V and 0 bases from J, the gap between germline ends came to 11 bases. Germline V gene lookup returns CDR1 SNHLY and CDR2 FYNNEI. CDR3 DNA: TGTGCCAGCTCGGTGGACAGCTCCTACGAGCAGTACTTC. Residues: CASSVDSSYEQYF.

The J gene is TRBJ1-6, the V gene TRBV6-5; 9 positions match TRBD1. The CDR3 sequence is 15 residues long. Germline CDR1 reads MNHEY; CDR2 reads SVGAGI. Unmatched junction bases numbered 9, after V lost 6 bases and J lost 9 bases. The CDR3 protein is CASSSVGTGTSPLHF. The CDR3 bases are TGTGCCAGCAGCAGCGTTGGGACAGGGACTTCACCCCTCCACTTT.

This chain joins TRBV6-1 and TRBJ1-2; TRBD1 agrees at 7 bases. Germline lookup yields CDR1 MNHNS and CDR2 SASEGT. Losses at the gene ends were 0 bases for V and 6 bases for J; bases not matched to a gene: 1. The CDR3 extends over 13 amino acids. In DNA form, the CDR3 reads TGTGCCAGCAGTGAAGCCACAGGGGATGGCTACACCTTC. It specifies CASSEATGDGYTF.

This sequence joins TRBV28 and TRBJ1-1; no definite D call. The CDR3 runs to 12 residues. The V gene lost 2 bases and the J gene lost 7 bases, with 8 bases spanning the gap. CDR1 and CDR2 from the germline V gene are MDHEN and SYDVKM. The CDR3 protein is CASSLGQYEAFF. The CDR3 DNA reads as TGTGCCAGCAGTTTAGGGCAGTATGAAGCTTTCTTT. The full variable domain, in which reference TRBV28 and TRBJ1-1 provide the parts outside the CDR3, is DVKVTQSSRYLVKRTGEKVFLECVQDMDHENMFWYRQDPGLGLRLIYFSYDVKMKEKGDIPEGYSVSREKKERFSLILESASTNQTSMYLCASSLGQYEAFFGQGTRLTVV.

This chain joins TRBV24-1 and TRBJ2-1, with D possibly matching TRBD1 (6 bases). Deletions cut 4 bases from V and 10 bases from J, with 10 bases between. CDR1 KGHDR and CDR2 SFDVKD come from the germline V gene. The length of the CDR3 is 12 residues. The CDR3 reads CATSEGGREQFF. DNA of the CDR3: TGTGCCACCAGTGAAGGGGGACGAGAGCAGTTCTTC.

This sequence joins TRBV12-5 and TRBJ1-1; possible D gene TRBD1, 5 bases. This CDR3 is built from 13 residues. V dropped 6 bases and J dropped 6 bases, with 14 bases sitting between them. Germline CDR1 reads LGHNT; CDR2 reads FRNRAP. As DNA, the CDR3 is TGTGCTAGTGGACTTACAGGTTTACCTGAAGCTTTCTTT. It yields the protein CASGLTGLPEAFF.